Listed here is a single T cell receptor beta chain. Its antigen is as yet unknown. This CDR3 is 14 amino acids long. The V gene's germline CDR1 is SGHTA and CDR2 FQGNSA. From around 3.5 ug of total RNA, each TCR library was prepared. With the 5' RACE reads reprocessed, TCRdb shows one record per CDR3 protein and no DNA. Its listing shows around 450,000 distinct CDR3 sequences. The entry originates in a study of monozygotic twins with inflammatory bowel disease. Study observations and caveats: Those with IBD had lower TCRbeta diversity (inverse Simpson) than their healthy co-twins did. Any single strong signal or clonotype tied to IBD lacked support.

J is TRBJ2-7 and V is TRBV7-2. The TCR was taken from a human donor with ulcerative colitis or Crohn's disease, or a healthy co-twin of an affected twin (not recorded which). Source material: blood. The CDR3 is CASSLGGKAYEQYF.